This T cell receptor beta chain was recovered during a study of long-term antiretroviral therapy in people with HIV. Study-wide findings and caveats: ART was followed by higher diversity that remained below transplant donor controls. The blood, collected between 2004 and 2017, was possibly taken under older ART regimens.

The CDR3 spans 16 residues. Germline CDR1 reads SGHAT; CDR2 reads FQNNGV. Trimming cost V 4 bases and J 1 base; bases outside gene matches: 5. Survey level was the resolution at which the v3.0 immunoSEQ assay ran. For every sample, sequencing targeted roughly 40,000-55,000 T-cell genomes. Sequencing was performed with immunoSEQ multiplex PCR; in TCRdb, only in-frame clones are kept and a portion is missing. The sample consists of about 25,000 clones, around three quarters of them appearing once. For this clone: The target antigen is unknown.

Participants with HIV, all of them, were treated in the United States. The sequence was obtained from a woman in her thirties or forties with HIV. The sequencing used unsorted PBMCs, collected 0.5 years after starting antiretroviral therapy. The rearrangement joins TRBV11-2 to TRBJ2-5; 11 nucleotides match TRBD2. The CDR3 is CASSSSLAGGQETQYF. The DNA of the CDR3 is TGTGCCAGCAGCTCTTCGCTAGCGGGGGGCCAAGAGACCCAGTACTTC.